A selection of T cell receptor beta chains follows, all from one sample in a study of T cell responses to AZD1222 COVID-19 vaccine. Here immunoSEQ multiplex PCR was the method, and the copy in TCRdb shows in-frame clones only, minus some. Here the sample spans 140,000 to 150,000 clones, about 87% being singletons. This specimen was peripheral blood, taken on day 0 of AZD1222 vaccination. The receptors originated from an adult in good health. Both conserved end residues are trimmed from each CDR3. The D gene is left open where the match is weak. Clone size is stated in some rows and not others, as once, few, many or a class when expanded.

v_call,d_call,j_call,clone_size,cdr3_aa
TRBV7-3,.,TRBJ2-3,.,ASSLFASTDTQY
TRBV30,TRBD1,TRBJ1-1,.,AYQGASVAF
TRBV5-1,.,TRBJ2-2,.,ASSLGHRNPGTGELF
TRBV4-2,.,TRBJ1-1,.,ATSRRVENTEAF
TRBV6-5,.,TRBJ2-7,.,ASSYSTVYEQY
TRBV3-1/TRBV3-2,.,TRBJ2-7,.,ATSRSYEQY
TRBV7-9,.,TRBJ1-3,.,ASSFGGEVSGNTIY
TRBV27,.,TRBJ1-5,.,ASSSRNQPQH
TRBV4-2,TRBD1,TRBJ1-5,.,ASSQDGTGGPRGPQH
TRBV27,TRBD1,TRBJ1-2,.,ASSPTGVGGYT
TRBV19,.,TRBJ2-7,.,ASSITGTPTYEQY
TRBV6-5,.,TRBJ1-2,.,ASRVDGGNYGYT
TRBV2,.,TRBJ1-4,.,ASSDRGRAEKLF
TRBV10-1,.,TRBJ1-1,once,ASRPGRVEAF
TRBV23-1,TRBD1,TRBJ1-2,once,ASRTRDSNYGYT
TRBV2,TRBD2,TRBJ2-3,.,ASSALAGTSTDTQY
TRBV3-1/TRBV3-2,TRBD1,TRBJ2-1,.,ASSQDRAQAEQF
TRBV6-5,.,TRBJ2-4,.,ASSYSGSKNIQY
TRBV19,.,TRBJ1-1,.,ASSTPHSVNTEAF
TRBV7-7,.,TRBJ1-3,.,ASSLANGNTIY
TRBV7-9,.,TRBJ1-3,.,ASSLIGSGNTIY
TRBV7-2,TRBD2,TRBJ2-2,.,ASSSLAGRDTGELF
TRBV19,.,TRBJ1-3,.,ASSPTGSGNTIY
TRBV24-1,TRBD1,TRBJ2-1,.,ATSASDRSYNEQF
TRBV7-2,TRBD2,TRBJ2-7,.,ASSLRFTSADRYEQY
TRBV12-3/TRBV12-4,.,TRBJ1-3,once,ASTTSGNTIY
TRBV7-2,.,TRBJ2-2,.,ASSDGTIPHTGELF
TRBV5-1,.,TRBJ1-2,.,ASSFAGTYGYT
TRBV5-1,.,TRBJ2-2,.,ASIGESGTNTGELF
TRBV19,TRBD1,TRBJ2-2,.,ASSTYDRASGELF
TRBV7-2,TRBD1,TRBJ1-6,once,ASSLQGAESSPLH
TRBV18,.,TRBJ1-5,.,ASSSQRIYQPQH
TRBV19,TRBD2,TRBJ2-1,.,ASRARAGGDYNEQF
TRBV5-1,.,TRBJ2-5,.,ASSRDGQAGETQY
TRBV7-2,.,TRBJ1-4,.,ASSLWPGRLF
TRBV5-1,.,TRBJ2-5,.,ASSLSRGAQETQY
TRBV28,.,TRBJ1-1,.,ASSLGALTEAF
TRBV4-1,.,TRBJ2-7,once,ASSPRALSSYEQY
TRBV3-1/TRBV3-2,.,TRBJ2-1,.,ASTLSGTGRNEQF
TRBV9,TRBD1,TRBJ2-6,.,ASSAGQGGFGANVLT
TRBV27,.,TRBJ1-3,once,ASSSPLRQFSPNKREKNTIY
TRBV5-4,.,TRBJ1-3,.,ASSTRREGSGNTIY
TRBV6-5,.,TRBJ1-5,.,ASRRDNSNQPQH
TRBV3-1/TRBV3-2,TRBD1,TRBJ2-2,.,ASSDRGTYTGELF
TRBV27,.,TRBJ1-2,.,ASANRDPPYGYT
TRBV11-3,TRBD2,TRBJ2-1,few,ASSLGGTQENEQF
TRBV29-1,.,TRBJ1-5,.,SVDRGRGEYSNQPQH
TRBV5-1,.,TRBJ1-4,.,ASSLWDGSNEKLF
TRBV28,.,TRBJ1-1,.,ASSFSRGPSLNTEAF
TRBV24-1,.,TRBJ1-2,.,ATLRTSFNYGYT
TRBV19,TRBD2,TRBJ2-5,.,ASSTLAGGPETQY
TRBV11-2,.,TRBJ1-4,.,ASSPNRTARQEKLF